What follows are 27 T cell receptor beta chains derived from one specimen sequenced in a study of blood T cell repertoires in COVID-19. Assay: immunoSEQ multiplex PCR; the TCRdb copy retains only in-frame clones and omits some. Among approximately 160,000 clones listed, over 65% were seen once. The sample consisted of PBMCs or T cells enriched from blood (not recorded which). The receptors derive from a woman between 45 and 65 years old who had recovered from COVID-19.

The chain recombines TRBV18 with TRBJ1-1; 8 bases map to TRBD1. Germline values: CDR1 KGHSH, CDR2 LQKENI. The CDR3 is 16 residues long. The ends lost 6 bases at V and 4 bases at J; junction bases unmatched: 13. This CDR3 reads CASSRLQTGDGTEAFF. CDR3 DNA: TGTGCCAGCTCCCGACTTCAGACAGGGGACGGCACTGAAGCTTTCTTT. Supplemented by reference TRBV18 and TRBJ1-1, the full variable domain reads NAGVMQNPRHLVRRRGQEARLRCSPMKGHSHVYWYRQLPEEGLKFMVYLQKENIIDESGMPKERFSAEFPKEGPSILRIQQVVRGDSAAYFCASSRLQTGDGTEAFFGQGTRLTVV.

In its sample, this clone was seen once. The CDR3 loop is CASSVATGTEAFF. The CDR3 DNA reads TGTGCCAGCAGCGTAGCTACGGGAACTGAAGCTTTCTTT. V usage is TRBV9 and J usage is TRBJ1-1; no clear D gene. There are 13 residues in the CDR3. V shed 0 bases and J shed 5 bases, with 8 bases lying between them. The V gene's germline CDR1 is SGDLS and CDR2 YYNGEE.

The chain couples TRBV29-1 to TRBJ1-1; no clear D. This CDR3 has 12 residues. Germline CDR1 is SQVTM and CDR2 is ANQGSEA. V shed 8 bases and J shed 0 bases, with 10 bases lying between them. CDR3 nucleotide sequence: TGCAGCATAGCCGGTGTGAACACTGAAGCTTTCTTT. Its translation: CSIAGVNTEAFF.

This sequence joins TRBV7-7 and TRBJ1-4; no reliable D call. The CDR3 consists of 10 residues. V lost 11 bases, J lost 17 bases, and 18 bases lay in between. Germline lookup yields CDR1 SSHAT and CDR2 FNYEAQ (reference sequence). The CDR3 spells CALAPTVGFF. The CDR3 DNA follows: TGTGCCCTAGCCCCCACGGTTGGTTTTTTT.

This chain joins TRBV5-1 and TRBJ1-2; 8 bases fit TRBD1. From germline, CDR1 is SGHRS and CDR2 YFSETQ. V lost 3 bases, J lost 8 bases, and 3 bases stayed unmatched. There are 12 residues in the CDR3. The DNA of the CDR3 is TGCGCCAGCAGCTCACAGGGGGGCGGCTACACCTTC. This encodes CASSSQGGGYTF.

The J gene is TRBJ2-2, the V gene TRBV24-1; tentative D call: TRBD1 (5 bases). This CDR3 is 14 amino acids long. CDR1 and CDR2 (germline): KGHDR, SFDVKD. Trimming removed 9 bases at V and 3 bases at J, with 13 bases between. The CDR3 bases are TGTGCCACCCAAGACAGTCTATACACCGGGGAGCTGTTTTTT. Translated: CATQDSLYTGELFF.

The chain uses TRBV28 and TRBJ1-1; 7 nucleotides agree with TRBD1. Per the germline V gene, CDR1 is MDHEN and CDR2 is SYDVKM. With 5 bases clipped from V and 5 bases from J, the junction kept 2 bases outside the gene matches. This CDR3 is 12 amino acids long. CDR3 in amino acids: CASSRRGTEAFF. The CDR3 nucleotides read TGTGCCAGCAGTCGCAGGGGGACTGAAGCTTTCTTT.

This chain links TRBV7-9 with TRBJ1-2; 10 nucleotides agree with TRBD1. Trimming at V came to 5 bases and at J to 7 bases, leaving 10 bases not matched to a gene. Germline V gene data show CDR1 as SEHNR and CDR2 as FQNEAQ (reference sequence). The CDR3 consists of 15 residues. The CDR3 region has the DNA TGTGCCAGCAGCGTCCGACAGGGGGCGTTCTCTGGCTACACCTTC. As protein: CASSVRQGAFSGYTF.

The chain combines TRBV3-1 (or the pseudogene TRBV3-2) with TRBJ1-1, with D unclear. The germline V gene encodes CDR1 LGHDT and CDR2 YNNKEL (reference sequence). The germline V and J ends were trimmed by 3 bases and 3 bases, with 11 bases remaining between them. This CDR3 is built from 14 residues. The CDR3 DNA reads TGTGCCAGCAGCCAGGGGAGGGTTTACACTGAAGCTTTCTTT. Encoded protein: CASSQGRVYTEAFF.

The chain has TRBV21-1 and TRBJ1-5. TRBV21-1 is recorded as a pseudogene. The length of the CDR3 is 15 residues. The CDR3 region is CASSIREAFHQPQHF. In DNA, the CDR3 is TGTGCCAGCAGCATTCGGGAAGCCTTCCATCAGCCCCAGCATTTT.

V and J are TRBV7-9 and TRBJ1-2; the D is unclear. Per germline, CDR1 SEHNR and CDR2 FQNEAQ (reference sequence). The CDR3 totals 12 residues. V shed 2 bases and J shed 2 bases, with 3 bases lying between them. CDR3 loop: CASSLQNYGYTF. The CDR3 DNA reads as TGTGCCAGCAGCTTACAGAACTATGGCTACACCTTC.

V is TRBV6-5 and J is TRBJ1-1, with a possible D match to TRBD1 (5 bases). CDR3 size: 16 residues. V was pared by 4 bases and J by 3 bases, with 18 bases between. CDR1 MNHEY and CDR2 SVGAGI come from the germline V gene. CDR3 coding DNA: TGTGCCAGCAGTTTTTCCCCTATGGCGGGGGACACTGAAGCTTTCTTT. It translates to CASSFSPMAGDTEAFF.

The chain links TRBV6-2 or TRBV6-3 to TRBJ1-1; D gene unclear. From germline, CDR1 is MNHEY and CDR2 SVGEGT. This CDR3 is built from 13 residues. V was clipped by 0 bases and J by 5 bases, with 7 bases between them. The CDR3 protein is CASSYSTGTEAFF. The CDR3 DNA follows: TGTGCCAGCAGTTACTCGACGGGTACTGAAGCTTTCTTT.

The V call is TRBV5-1, the J call TRBJ1-2, with TRBD1 matching over 7 bases. This CDR3 comprises 15 residues. Germline-derived CDR1 and CDR2 are SGHRS and YFSETQ. V shed 3 bases and J 3 bases; nucleotides not matched to a gene: 8. The CDR3 loop reads CASSWVGGADYGYTF. DNA for the CDR3: TGCGCCAGCAGCTGGGTAGGGGGCGCTGACTATGGCTACACCTTC. The full variable domain, with the rest looked up from reference TRBV5-1 and TRBJ1-2, is KAGVTQTPRYLIKTRGQQVTLSCSPISGHRSVSWYQQTPGQGLQFLFEYFSETQRNKGNFPGRFSGRQFSNSRSEMNVSTLELGDSALYLCASSWVGGADYGYTFGSGTRLTVV.

The chain links TRBV7-2 to TRBJ2-7; a weak D match, TRBD2 (5 bases). Trimming stripped 1 base from V and 9 bases from J, with 13 bases between. This CDR3 comprises 13 residues. The germline CDR1 and CDR2 sequences are SGHTA and FQGNSA. CDR3 sequence reads: CASSLEGDTRQYV. For the CDR3, the DNA is TGTGCCAGCAGCTTAGAGGGAGATACGAGGCAGTACGTC.

The chain uses TRBV27 and TRBJ1-2; 9 nucleotides align to TRBD1. Trimming at V came to 6 bases and at J to 3 bases, leaving 5 bases not matched to a gene. The CDR3 is made up of 14 amino acids. From germline, CDR1 is MNHEY and CDR2 SMNVEV (reference sequence). As DNA, the CDR3 is TGTGCCAGCAGCTATAGGGACAGGGACTATGGCTACACCTTC. This sequence encodes CASSYRDRDYGYTF.

The chain recombines TRBV24-1 with TRBJ1-2; 9 bases fit TRBD1. CDR3 length: 13 residues. The V gene end was trimmed by 4 bases and the J gene end by 8 bases; junction bases not matched to a gene: 4. The germline V gene has CDR1 KGHDR and CDR2 SFDVKD. The CDR3 loop is CATSDTGGRGYTF. In DNA form, the CDR3 reads TGTGCCACCAGTGACACAGGGGGCCGCGGCTACACCTTC.

This clone was seen more than once but under ten times. The chain recombines TRBV18 with TRBJ2-2; D gene uncertain. The CDR3 spans 14 residues. Deletions cut 0 bases from V and 7 bases from J, with 9 bases between. CDR1 and CDR2 (germline): KGHSH, LQKENI. CDR3: CASSPPSVVGELFF. The CDR3 region has the DNA TGTGCCAGCTCACCACCCTCGGTGGTCGGGGAGCTGTTTTTT.

CDR3 sequence (DNA): TGTGCCAGCAGCTTGCTACAGTCCTACGAGCAGTACGTC. Residues: CASSLLQSYEQYV. V gene TRBV5-5 combines with J gene TRBJ2-7; D call uncertain. The CDR3 runs to 13 residues. Deletions cut 1 base from V and 1 base from J, with 6 bases between. CDR1 and CDR2 (germline): SGHKS, YYEKEE (reference sequence).

The V and J genes are TRBV30 and TRBJ1-4, with D perhaps TRBD1 (6 bases). The CDR3 runs 15 residues. Per germline, CDR1 GTSNPN and CDR2 SVGIG (reference sequence). V lost 5 bases to trimming and J lost 0 bases, with 13 bases between them. CDR3 in DNA: TGTGCCTGGCGGTTAAACAGGGCAACTAATGAAAAACTGTTTTTT. Its protein product is CAWRLNRATNEKLFF.

J is TRBJ2-7 and V is TRBV7-2, with TRBD2 matching over 9 bases. The germline V gene encodes CDR1 SGHTA and CDR2 FQGNSA. The CDR3 loop spans 16 amino acids. With 0 bases clipped from V and 5 bases from J, the junction kept 8 bases outside the gene matches. The CDR3 DNA is TGTGCCAGCAGCTTAGCGTATAGCGGGAGCGCCCACGAGCAGTACGTC. Encoded protein: CASSLAYSGSAHEQYV.

This chain connects TRBV5-6 to TRBJ1-5; weak D call: TRBD1 (5 bases). Trimming removed 2 bases from V and 5 bases from J, with 17 bases in between. This CDR3 is built from 16 residues. In germline, CDR1 is SGHDT, CDR2 YYEEEE. The CDR3 nucleotides are TGTGCCAGCAGCTTAGCAGGGCCCTGGGGATATCAGCCCCAGCATTTT. Translated: CASSLAGPWGYQPQHF.

The chain recombines TRBV6-5 with TRBJ1-1; the match to TRBD1 covers 9 bases. The J segment lost 3 bases and the V segment lost 7 bases, leaving 9 bases of the junction unmatched. Germline V gives CDR1 MNHEY, CDR2 SVGAGI. The CDR3 loop spans 15 amino acids. CDR3 in amino acids: CASTGQGSGDTEAFF. CDR3 sequence (DNA): TGTGCCAGCACGGGACAGGGTTCCGGAGACACTGAAGCTTTCTTT.

The chain recombines TRBV19 with TRBJ2-1; TRBD1 matches 9 bases. This CDR3 has 16 amino acids. The trim removed 1 base at V and 7 bases at J, leaving 8 bases unmatched. Germline-derived CDR1 and CDR2 are LNHDA and SQIVND (reference sequence). CDR3 DNA sequence: TGTGCCAGTAGTATAGGAAAGGGACAGGGTGTGAATGAGCAGTTCTTC. It is translated as CASSIGKGQGVNEQFF.

This chain uses TRBV5-1 with TRBJ1-6; D is uncertain. CDR3 length: 16 amino acids. Trimming removed 2 bases at V and 0 bases at J, with 9 bases between. The germline gives CDR1 SGHRS, CDR2 YFSETQ. The DNA of the CDR3 is TGCGCCAGCAGCTTAACGGAGAGCTCCTATAATTCACCCCTCCACTTT. Translating gives CASSLTESSYNSPLHF.

The V call is TRBV5-6, the J call TRBJ2-1, with D possibly being TRBD1 (5 bases). From germline, CDR1 is SGHDT and CDR2 YYEEEE. V dropped 0 bases and J dropped 8 bases, with 6 bases sitting between them. This CDR3 comprises 12 residues. The chain's CDR3 is CASSLAGYEQFF. CDR3 in DNA: TGTGCCAGCAGCTTGGCAGGGTATGAGCAGTTCTTC.

The sample holds one count of this clone. The CDR3 here is CASAEEDRGLSTEAFF. The CDR3 DNA sequence: TGTGCCAGCGCCGAAGAGGACAGGGGGCTTTCAACTGAAGCTTTCTTT. The genes are TRBV7-9 and TRBJ1-1, with TRBD1 identical over 11 bases. The CDR3 is 16 amino acids. The germline V gene has CDR1 SEHNR and CDR2 FQNEAQ (reference sequence). V gave up 8 bases and J gave up 5 bases; unmatched junction bases: 13. Based on the CDR3 plus reference TRBV7-9 and TRBJ1-1, the full variable domain is DTGVSQNPRHKITKRGQNVTFRCDPISEHNRLYWYRQTLGQGPEFLTYFQNEAQLEKSRLLSDRFSAERPKGSFSTLEIQRTEQGDSAMYLCASAEEDRGLSTEAFFGQGTRLTVV.